This T cell receptor beta chain was identified during a study of blood T cells in healthy people across ages. The study, taken as a whole, reports: More naive CD4+ cells and higher diversity marked long-lived donors relative to aged donors. Unsorted PBMCs prevented conclusive naive versus antigen-experienced comparison.

A sample-barcoded 5' primer and a J-beta primer mix were used in a second PCR of about 7 to 12 cycles. The template-switch adaptor was a 5' adaptor with 12 random nucleotides. It tagged each cDNA molecule. MiXCR, applied by TCRdb to the 5' RACE reads, yields one record per CDR3 protein. Of hundreds of thousands of distinct CDR3 sequences listed, approximately 50% are singletons. V lost 4 bases to trimming and J lost 1 base, with 13 bases between them. The CDR3 is 15 amino acids. The germline CDR1 and CDR2 sequences are LGHNA and YNFKEQ. Each donor supplied approximately 10 milliliters of peripheral blood. A few counts support this clonotype. The antigen remains undetermined.

The chain is built from TRBV4-2 and TRBJ1-1; D is undetermined. The sequencing input was blood. This TCR was recovered from a man in his sixties in good health. DNA of the CDR3: TGTGCCAGCAGCCTCAATAGGCGAGAGAACACTGAAGCTTTCTTT. It is translated as CASSLNRRENTEAFF.